The rows below give T cell receptor beta chains drawn from one sample of a study of blood T cell repertoires in COVID-19. Libraries were prepared by immunoSEQ multiplex PCR; TCRdb keeps only in-frame clonotypes and omits some of them. Of 120,000 or so clones in the sample, almost 70% were seen once. The sequenced sample was peripheral blood. Receptor source: a woman aged 70 to 79 with acute or convalescent COVID-19. Both conserved end residues are part of each CDR3. A D gene is named only where the DNA matches it firmly. A clone size is listed for some rows: how often the clone was seen (once, few, many), or a class if it is expanded.

J	size	D	V	CDR3	DNA
TRBJ1-4	.	.	TRBV5-1	CASYPGQRGEKLFF	TGCGCCAGCTACCCGGGACAAAGGGGAGAAAAACTGTTTTTT
TRBJ2-2	.	TRBD2	TRBV7-9	CASTSSGGITGELFF	TGTGCCAGCACCTCTAGCGGGGGGATTACCGGGGAGCTGTTTTTT
TRBJ2-1	.	TRBD1	TRBV7-6	CASVPTGGVGGKGEQFF	TGTGCCAGCGTACCTACAGGGGGCGTTGGGGGGAAGGGTGAGCAGTTCTTC
TRBJ2-4	.	.	TRBV7-9	CASSLDRVAKNIQYF	TGTGCCAGCAGCTTAGACCGGGTAGCCAAAAACATTCAGTACTTC
TRBJ2-4	.	TRBD1	TRBV19	CASSRLRDSQKNIQYF	TGTGCCAGTAGTAGGCTTCGGGACAGCCAAAAAAACATTCAGTACTTC
TRBJ2-2	.	TRBD2	TRBV5-1	CASTARGGTGELFF	TGCGCCAGCACAGCCCGCGGGGGCACCGGGGAGCTGTTTTTT
TRBJ2-1	.	.	TRBV7-2	CASSFSASNEQFF	TGTGCCAGCAGCTTCTCGGCTAGCAATGAGCAGTTCTTC
TRBJ1-1	.	TRBD1	TRBV10-3	CATTGGGGQVNTEAFF	TGTGCCACTACAGGAGGGGGGGGACAGGTGAACACTGAAGCTTTCTTT
TRBJ2-3	.	TRBD2	TRBV28	CASSLASGFTDTQYF	TGTGCCAGCAGTTTGGCTAGCGGATTCACAGATACGCAGTATTTT
TRBJ2-5	.	TRBD1	TRBV7-9	CASSLGQGQQETQYF	TGTGCCAGCAGCCTGGGACAGGGCCAACAAGAGACCCAGTACTTC
TRBJ1-2	.	.	TRBV29-1	CSVGQPRSYAYTF	TGCAGCGTTGGACAGCCAAGGTCTTATGCCTACACCTTC
TRBJ2-1	.	TRBD1	TRBV7-2	CASNRDRDYNEQFF	TGTGCCAGCAACCGGGACAGGGACTACAATGAGCAGTTCTTC
TRBJ2-2	.	TRBD1	TRBV27	CASSYRTGGVGELFF	TGTGCCAGCAGTTACCGGACAGGGGGCGTCGGGGAGCTGTTTTTT
TRBJ1-5	few	.	TRBV21-1	CASSTSSNQPQHF	TGTGCCAGCAGCACGTCGAGCAATCAGCCCCAGCATTTT
TRBJ1-1	.	.	TRBV3-1/TRBV3-2	CASSPAGAEAFF	TGTGCCAGCAGCCCGGCGGGTGCTGAAGCTTTCTTT
TRBJ1-1	many	.	TRBV15	CATAAGYTEAFF	TGTGCCACCGCAGCGGGGTACACTGAAGCTTTCTTT
TRBJ2-3	few	TRBD1	TRBV5-1	CASSLVGQGTDTQYF	TGCGCCAGCAGCTTGGTGGGACAGGGGACAGATACGCAGTATTTT
TRBJ2-5	once	TRBD2	TRBV5-4	CASSLKSGRVSVETQYF	TGTGCCAGCAGCTTGAAGAGCGGGAGGGTTTCCGTAGAGACCCAGTACTTC
TRBJ1-6	.	TRBD1	TRBV7-8	CASSGGQNYNSPLHF	TGTGCCAGCAGCGGGGGACAGAACTATAATTCACCCCTCCACTTT
TRBJ2-3	few	.	TRBV7-3	CASSSLKSSPDTQYF	TGTGCCAGCAGCTCGCTTAAGTCTAGTCCGGATACGCAGTATTTT
TRBJ2-1	.	.	TRBV12-5	CASGDAGGASYNEQFF	TGTGCTAGTGGTGACGCAGGCGGGGCGTCCTACAATGAGCAGTTCTTC
TRBJ2-1	few	TRBD2	TRBV7-3	CASSPHLAGGPSEQFF	TGTGCCAGCAGCCCTCATTTAGCGGGAGGGCCCAGTGAGCAGTTCTTC
TRBJ1-2	.	TRBD1	TRBV27	CASSRRWGQGALIYGYTF	TGTGCCAGCAGTAGGCGGTGGGGGCAGGGGGCGCTTATCTATGGCTACACCTTC
TRBJ1-6	once	.	TRBV6-2/TRBV6-3	CASSYEDISSPLHF	TGTGCCAGCAGTTACGAAGACATTAGTTCACCCCTCCACTTT
TRBJ1-2	.	TRBD1	TRBV28	CASSLGQDGYTF	TGTGCCAGCAGCCTGGGACAGGATGGGTACACCTTC
TRBJ2-3	.	TRBD1	TRBV19	CASSMSGQGYYTQYF	TGTGCCAGTAGTATGTCGGGACAGGGATATTATACGCAGTATTTT
TRBJ1-3	.	.	TRBV9	CASSVPPNRTGNTIYF	TGTGCCAGCAGCGTTCCCCCAAACAGAACTGGAAACACCATATATTTT
TRBJ2-1	.	TRBD2	TRBV28	CASIIRSSGRFEQFF	TGTGCCAGCATTATTCGGTCTAGCGGGAGGTTTGAGCAGTTCTTC
TRBJ2-7	.	.	TRBV6-5	CASSLTFTTNEQYF	TGTGCCAGCAGCCTCACCTTTACGACAAACGAGCAGTACTTC
TRBJ2-2	.	.	TRBV15	CATSRVRTGELFF	TGTGCCACCAGCAGAGTTCGGACCGGGGAGCTGTTTTTT
TRBJ2-2	.	TRBD1	TRBV5-4	CASSSGQGVAGELFF	TGTGCCAGCAGCTCGGGACAGGGGGTAGCCGGGGAGCTGTTTTTT
TRBJ1-1	.	TRBD1	TRBV5-1	CASSLQGKNRGWTTEAFF	TGCGCCAGCAGCTTGCAAGGCAAAAACAGGGGATGGACGACTGAAGCTTTCTTT
TRBJ1-2	.	.	TRBV27	CASSLGSNLYGYTF	TGTGCCAGCAGTTTAGGGAGTAACCTCTATGGCTACACCTTC
TRBJ2-7	.	TRBD2	TRBV28	CASSPWTSGRDEQYF	TGTGCCAGCAGTCCCTGGACTAGCGGGAGGGACGAGCAGTACTTC
TRBJ2-5	.	.	TRBV7-2	CASSLWISREETQYF	TGTGCCAGCAGCCTGTGGATATCCCGGGAGGAGACCCAGTACTTC
TRBJ2-3	.	TRBD2	TRBV3-1/TRBV3-2	CASSLPGGLTDTQYF	TGTGCCAGCAGCCTACCGGGGGGGCTCACAGATACGCAGTATTTT
TRBJ1-1	.	.	TRBV29-1	CSVGWDLNTEAFF	TGCAGCGTTGGATGGGACTTGAACACTGAAGCTTTCTTT
TRBJ2-7	.	TRBD2	TRBV5-4	CASSRGLDGTEEQYF	TGTGCCAGCAGCCGAGGACTAGACGGAACGGAGGAGCAGTACTTC
TRBJ1-1	.	.	TRBV9	CASSVGERGTEAFF	TGTGCCAGCAGCGTTGGGGAGAGAGGCACTGAAGCTTTCTTT
TRBJ1-1	.	.	TRBV19	CASTRHSNTEAFF	TGTGCCAGTACCAGACATTCGAACACTGAAGCTTTCTTT